The clone carrying this T cell receptor (beta chain) occurred a few times. This sample is part of a study of technical replicates of blood from a few donors. Repertoires were generated with immunoSEQ multiplex PCR, while TCRdb's copy carries only in-frame clones and drops some. Altogether around 49,000 clones are present, roughly 95% being singletons, with the ten largest covering 0.39%. V was pared by 3 bases and J by 4 bases, with 7 bases of the junction left unmatched. From germline, CDR1 is KGHSH and CDR2 LQKENI. CDR3 size: 15 residues. This TCR derives from a human donor in good health. Sequenced material: T cells isolated from PBMCs. The J gene is TRBJ1-2, the V gene TRBV18; 8 nucleotides agree with TRBD1. CDR3 nucleotide sequence: TGTGCCAGCTCACCTGAACAGGGGGGCCCCTATGGCTACACCTTC. Its protein is CASSPEQGGPYGYTF.